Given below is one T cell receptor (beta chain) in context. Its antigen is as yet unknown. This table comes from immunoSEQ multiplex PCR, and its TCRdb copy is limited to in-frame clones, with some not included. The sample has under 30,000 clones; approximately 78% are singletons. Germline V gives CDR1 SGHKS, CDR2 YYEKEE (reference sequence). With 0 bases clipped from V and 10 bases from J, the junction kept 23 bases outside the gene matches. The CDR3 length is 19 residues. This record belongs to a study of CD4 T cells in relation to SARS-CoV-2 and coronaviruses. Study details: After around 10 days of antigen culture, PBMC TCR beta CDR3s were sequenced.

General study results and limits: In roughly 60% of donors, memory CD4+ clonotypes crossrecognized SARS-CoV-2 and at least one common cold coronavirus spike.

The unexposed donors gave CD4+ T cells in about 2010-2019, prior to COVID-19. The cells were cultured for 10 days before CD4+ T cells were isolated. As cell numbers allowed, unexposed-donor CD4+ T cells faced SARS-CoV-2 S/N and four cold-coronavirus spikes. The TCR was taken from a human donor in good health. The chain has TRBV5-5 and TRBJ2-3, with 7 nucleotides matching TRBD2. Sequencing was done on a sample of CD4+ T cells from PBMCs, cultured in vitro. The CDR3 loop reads CASSLVGGGGSQVGVAQYF. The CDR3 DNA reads TGTGCCAGCAGCTTGGTCGGCGGCGGGGGTTCACAAGTAGGAGTTGCGCAGTATTTT.